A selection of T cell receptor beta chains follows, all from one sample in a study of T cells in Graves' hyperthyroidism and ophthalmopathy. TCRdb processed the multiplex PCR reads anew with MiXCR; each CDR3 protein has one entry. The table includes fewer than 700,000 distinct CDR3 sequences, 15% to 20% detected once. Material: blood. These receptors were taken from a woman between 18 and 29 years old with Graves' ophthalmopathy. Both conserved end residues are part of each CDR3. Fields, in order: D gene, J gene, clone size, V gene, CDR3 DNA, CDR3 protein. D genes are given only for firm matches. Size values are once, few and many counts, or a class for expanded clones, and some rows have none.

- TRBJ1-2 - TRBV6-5 TGTGCCAGCAGTTACTCTTCCAGGCCTATTTCCTATGGCTACACCTTC CASSYSSRPISYGYTF
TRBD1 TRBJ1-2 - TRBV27 TGTGCCAGCAGACCGCGACAGGGAGGTAACTATGGCTACACCTTC CASRPRQGGNYGYTF
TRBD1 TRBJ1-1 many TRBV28 TGTGCCAGCAGTCCCCCGACAGGGAGCACTGAAGCTTTCTTT CASSPPTGSTEAFF
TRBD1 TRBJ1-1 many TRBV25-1 TGTGCCAGCAGTGAAAGCAGGGGGCCTTCATACGCTGAAGCTTTCTTT CASSESRGPSYAEAFF
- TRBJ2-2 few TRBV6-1 TGTGCCAGCAGTGAAAGGGGTCAGGGGCCCGGGGAGCTGTTTTTT CASSERGQGPGELFF
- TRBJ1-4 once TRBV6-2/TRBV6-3 TGTGCCAGCAGTTACAGGGGAAAAAGGGAAAAACTGTTTTTT CASSYRGKREKLFF
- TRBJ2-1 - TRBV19 TGTGCCAGTAGGAGAGGTAGCGGAAGCAGCAATGAGCAGTTCTTC CASRRGSGSSNEQFF
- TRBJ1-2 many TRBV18 TGTGCCAGCTCACCACCGCCGGGGGACGGCCATGGCTACACCTTC CASSPPPGDGHGYTF
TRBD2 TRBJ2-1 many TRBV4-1 TGCGCCAGCAGCCAAGATGCTGCGACTAGCCCACCTTGGGAGCAGTTCTTC CASSQDAATSPPWEQFF
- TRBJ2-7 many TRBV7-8 TGTGCCAGCAGCCCGACAGGTCCAGCATTCTACGAGCAGTGCTTC CASSPTGPAFYEQCF
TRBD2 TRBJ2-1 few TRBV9 TGTGCCAGCAGCGCCGATGCCCCCCAGCTAGCGGGGTACAATGAGCAGTTCTTC CASSADAPQLAGYNEQFF
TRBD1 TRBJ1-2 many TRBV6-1 TGTGCCAGCAGGATAGGGGGCCCTAACTATGGCTACACCTTC CASRIGGPNYGYTF
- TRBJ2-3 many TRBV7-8 TGTGCCAGCAGCTTCGCGGTCTCCACAGATACGCAGTATTTT CASSFAVSTDTQYF
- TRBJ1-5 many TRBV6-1 TGTGCCAGCAGCGAATGGGGTGCTCAGGGTAGAGATCAGCCCCAGCATTTT CASSEWGAQGRDQPQHF
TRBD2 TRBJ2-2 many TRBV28 TGTGCCAGCTACGGACTAGCGGGAGGGGTCACCGGGGAGCTGTTTTTT CASYGLAGGVTGELFF
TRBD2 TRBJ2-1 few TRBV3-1 TGTGCCAGCAGCGACCCGGGACTAGCGGATCCGAGCTCCTACAATGAGCAGTTCTTC CASSDPGLADPSSYNEQFF
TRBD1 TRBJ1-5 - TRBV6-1 TGTGCCAGCAGTGAGAAGACAGGGGGTGGCAATCAGCCCCAGCATTTT CASSEKTGGGNQPQHF
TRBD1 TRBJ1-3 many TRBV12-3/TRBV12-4 TGTGCCAGCAGACAACAGGGGAGTTCTGGAAACACCATATATTTT CASRQQGSSGNTIYF
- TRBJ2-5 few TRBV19 TGTGCCAGTAGTATCGGCGGGAACCGAGAGACCCAGTACTTC CASSIGGNRETQYF
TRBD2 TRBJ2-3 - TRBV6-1 TGTGCCAGCAGTGAAGCTAGCGGGACCACAGATACGCAGTATTTT CASSEASGTTDTQYF
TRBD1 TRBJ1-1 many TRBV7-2 TGTGCCAGCAGCTACCAGACAGGGCTGAACACTGAAGCTTTCTTT CASSYQTGLNTEAFF
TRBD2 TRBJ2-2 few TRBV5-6 TGTGCCAGCGGGTATACTAGCGGGAGGGCGTCGGCCGGGGAGCTGTTTTTT CASGYTSGRASAGELFF
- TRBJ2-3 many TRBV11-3 TGTGCCAGCAGCAAACGCACAGATACGCAGTATTTT CASSKRTDTQYF
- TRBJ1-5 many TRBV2 TGTGCCAGCAGTGGTCCAGGGGCGAGGGGCAATCAGCCCCAGCATTTT CASSGPGARGNQPQHF
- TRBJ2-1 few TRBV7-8 TGTGCCAGCAGGCCCATGAGGCTTAGCTCCTACAATGAGCAGTTCTTC CASRPMRLSSYNEQFF
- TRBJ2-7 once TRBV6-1 TGTGCCAGCAGTGAAATCGGGCCAGGCTACGAGCAGTACTTC CASSEIGPGYEQYF
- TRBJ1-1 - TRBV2 TGTGCCAGCCAACAAAACACTGAAGCTTTCTTT CASQQNTEAFF
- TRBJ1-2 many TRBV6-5 TGTGCCAGCAGTTACAATGAAGTAGGTCTTACTAACTATGGCTACACCTTC CASSYNEVGLTNYGYTF
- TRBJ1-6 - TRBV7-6 TGTGCCAGCAGCCGAGCCGGCAATTCACCCCTCCACTTT CASSRAGNSPLHF
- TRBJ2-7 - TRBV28 TGTGCCAGCAGACGACAGGGAGGTCTCGAGCAGTACTTC CASRRQGGLEQYF
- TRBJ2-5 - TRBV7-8 TGTGCCAGCATCACCGGGGGTTCTCAAGAGACCCAGTACTTC CASITGGSQETQYF
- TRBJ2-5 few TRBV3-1 TGTGCCAGCAGCCAAGAGAGGGGGGGGATGGAAGAGACCCAGTACTTC CASSQERGGMEETQYF
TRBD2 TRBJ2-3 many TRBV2 TGTGCCAGCAGTGAAGTCCCAGCGGGAGTTATAGATACGCAGTATTTT CASSEVPAGVIDTQYF
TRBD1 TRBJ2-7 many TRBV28 TGTGCCAGCAGTAATCGGGGACAGGGATTTACCTACGAGCAGTACTTC CASSNRGQGFTYEQYF
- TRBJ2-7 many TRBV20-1 TGCAGTGCAAGGGGCCTAGCGCACTACGAGCAGTACTTC CSARGLAHYEQYF
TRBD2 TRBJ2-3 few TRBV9 TGTGCCAGCAGCCCCGGGACTAGCGGAACCCTAATCACAGATACGCAGTATTTT CASSPGTSGTLITDTQYF
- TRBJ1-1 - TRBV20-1 TGCAGTGCTAGATCGGTTTGGAACACTGAAGCTTTCTTT CSARSVWNTEAFF
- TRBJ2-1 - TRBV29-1 TGCAGCGTTGAAGATGGGAGAGGGATTGTAAATGAGCAGTTCTTC CSVEDGRGIVNEQFF
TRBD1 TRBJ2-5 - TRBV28 TGTGCCAGCAGTTTAGGCGGACAGGGGGATGAGACCCAGTACTTC CASSLGGQGDETQYF
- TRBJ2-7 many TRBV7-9 TGTGCCAGCAGCTGGGGCGCCTACGAGCAGTACTTC CASSWGAYEQYF
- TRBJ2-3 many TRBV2 TGTGCGGTGACAGGACGCACAGATACGCAGTATTTT CAVTGRTDTQYF
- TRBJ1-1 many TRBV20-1 TGCAGTGCTTTCCCCGGGGCGCCTGAAGCTTTCTTT CSAFPGAPEAFF
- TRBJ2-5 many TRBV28 TGTGCCAGCCAGGGGAGCCTTCAAGAGACCCAGTACTTC CASQGSLQETQYF
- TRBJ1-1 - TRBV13 TGTGTCAGCAGCTTGTCGTCGGCCCATGAAGCTTTCTTT CVSSLSSAHEAFF